The 27 T cell receptor beta chains below were found in one sample sequenced in a study of cytomegalovirus exposure and HLA in healthy donors. Amplification used 60 Vbeta primers and 13 Jbeta primers. Data came from immunoSEQ multiplex PCR; TCRdb stores just in-frame clones and leaves some out. Here the sample spans about 200,000 clones, 75% to 80% being singletons. The material sequenced was PBMCs. These receptors were obtained from a man between 18 and 29 years old in good health and CMV-seronegative.

The chain links TRBV6-6 to TRBJ1-2; TRBD1 agrees at 12 bases. CDR3 length: 16 residues. Per the germline V gene, CDR1 is MNHNY and CDR2 is SVGAGI (reference sequence). V lost 8 bases to trimming and J lost 0 bases; unmatched junction nucleotides: 7. This chain's CDR3 is CASLTGTGGANYGYTF. The CDR3 nucleotides read TGTGCCAGCCTGACCGGGACAGGGGGCGCTAACTATGGCTACACCTTC.

This clone was seen a few times. This rearrangement joins TRBV2 to TRBJ1-1, with D hard to call. Germline V gives CDR1 SNHLY, CDR2 FYNNEI. V lost 6 bases, J lost 3 bases, and 8 bases lay in between. CDR3 length: 12 residues. CDR3: CASSGSYTEAFF. The CDR3 coding sequence is TGTGCCAGCAGCGGGTCCTACACTGAAGCTTTCTTT.

The V call is TRBV9, the J call TRBJ1-1, with D possibly being TRBD1 (5 bases). V dropped 0 bases and J dropped 4 bases, with 13 bases sitting between them. The CDR3 runs 15 residues. Germline V CDR1 and CDR2: SGDLS, YYNGEE. CDR3 in amino acids: CASSVAREGSTEAFF. CDR3 sequence (DNA): TGTGCCAGCAGCGTAGCTAGGGAGGGGAGCACTGAAGCTTTCTTT.

The sample holds a few counts of this clone. This chain joins TRBV10-3 and TRBJ2-2, with a weak D call TRBD1 (5 bases). Trimming cost V 2 bases and J 6 bases, with 16 bases left between them. This CDR3 spans 16 amino acids. Germline values: CDR1 ENHRY, CDR2 SYGVKD. Here the CDR3 DNA reads TGTGCCATCAGTGAGGGGCAGACAGATATCGCCGGGGAGCTGTTTTTT. Translating it yields CAISEGQTDIAGELFF.

This clone came up once. This sequence joins TRBV5-1 and TRBJ2-7; D is possibly TRBD2 (5 bases). This CDR3 is 14 amino acids long. Trimming stripped 0 bases from V and 6 bases from J, with 13 bases between. Per germline, CDR1 SGHRS and CDR2 YFSETQ. As DNA, the CDR3 is TGCGCCAGCAGCTTGGAACCGGGAATTGGCGAGCAGTACTTC. Protein sequence: CASSLEPGIGEQYF.

J is TRBJ2-1 and V is TRBV19, with TRBD1 matching 10 bases. V trimming: 8 bases; J trimming: 4 bases; junction bases outside the gene matches: 5. Germline V CDR1 and CDR2: LNHDA, SQIVND (reference sequence). This CDR3 has 14 amino acids. In DNA, the CDR3 is TGTGCCAGTCGACAGGGGGCTGGTTACAATGAGCAGTTCTTC. Translating gives CASRQGAGYNEQFF. Supplemented by reference TRBV19 and TRBJ2-1, the full variable domain reads DGGITQSPKYLFRKEGQNVTLSCEQNLNHDAMYWYRQDPGQGLRLIYYSQIVNDFQKGDIAEGYSVSREKKESFPLTVTSAQKNPTAFYLCASRQGAGYNEQFFGPGTRLTVL.

V is TRBV5-8 and J is TRBJ2-1; 16 bases are a match to TRBD2. The CDR3 consists of 17 residues. The germline V gene encodes CDR1 SGHTS and CDR2 YDEGEE. V shed 4 bases and J 8 bases; nucleotides not matched to a gene: 9. CDR3 in amino acids: CASSPGTSGRALDEQFF. CDR3 DNA sequence: TGTGCCAGCAGCCCTGGGACTAGCGGGAGGGCCCTCGATGAGCAGTTCTTC.

The chain links TRBV6-6 to TRBJ2-1; TRBD2 agrees at 7 bases. Germline CDR1 reads MNHNY; CDR2 reads SVGAGI (reference sequence). This CDR3 contains 15 residues. J gave up 6 bases and V 2 bases, and 7 bases lay outside the gene matches. Written as DNA, the CDR3 is TGTGCCAGCAGTTACGGGCAGGGAGGGTTCAATGAGCAGTTCTTC. This sequence encodes CASSYGQGGFNEQFF.

J is TRBJ2-2 and V is TRBV29-1; the match to TRBD2 covers 15 bases. Germline loops: CDR1 SQVTM, CDR2 ANQGSEA. CDR3 length equals 17 residues. The J segment lost 0 bases and the V segment lost 8 bases, leaving 7 bases of the junction unmatched. The CDR3 is CSNRTSGRAPNTGELFF. The CDR3 region has the DNA TGCAGCAACAGGACTAGCGGGAGGGCCCCGAACACCGGGGAGCTGTTTTTT.

The chain uses TRBV28 and TRBJ1-2; D is unresolved. CDR3 length equals 17 residues. Germline CDR1 is MDHEN and CDR2 is SYDVKM. V was shortened by 3 bases and J by 0 bases, with 17 bases between the two germline ends. This CDR3 is CASSFSFSTPSNYGYTF. The CDR3 coding sequence is TGTGCCAGCAGTTTCTCCTTTTCTACCCCTTCTAACTATGGCTACACCTTC.

This chain joins TRBV5-1 and TRBJ2-5; 11 bases align to TRBD2. The germline V gene has CDR1 SGHRS and CDR2 YFSETQ. This CDR3 contains 18 residues. The V gene end was trimmed by 1 base and the J gene end by 5 bases; junction bases not matched to a gene: 13. This CDR3 is CASSLSLAGAGLGETQYF. The CDR3 nucleotides are TGCGCCAGCAGCTTGTCACTAGCGGGAGCAGGACTCGGGGAGACCCAGTACTTC.

There are a few counts of this clone. The rearrangement links TRBV9 to TRBJ2-1; 8 bases match TRBD2. The length of the CDR3 is 15 residues. After removal of 0 bases from V and 5 bases from J, the junction contained 4 bases not matched to a gene. CDR1 and CDR2 (germline): SGDLS, YYNGEE. This chain's CDR3 is CASSVEGLEDNEQFF. As DNA, the CDR3 is TGTGCCAGCAGCGTAGAGGGACTAGAAGACAATGAGCAGTTCTTC.

The J gene is TRBJ1-3, the V gene TRBV9, with TRBD1 matching 8 bases. This CDR3 has 14 residues. CDR1 and CDR2 from the germline V gene are SGDLS and YYNGEE. The V and J ends lost 3 bases and 8 bases, in that order; junction bases with no gene match: 7. CDR3 nucleotides: TGTGCCAGCAGCGCTGGACAGGGAACGGACACCATATATTTT. Its protein is CASSAGQGTDTIYF.

This clone was observed a few times. The chain carries TRBV5-1 and TRBJ2-3; 10 bases map to TRBD2. From germline, CDR1 is SGHRS and CDR2 YFSETQ. V shed 3 bases, J shed 4 bases, and the junction held 8 bases outside the gene matches. There are 16 residues in the CDR3. In DNA form, the CDR3 reads TGCGCCAGCAGCTGGAAGCTAGCGGGAGCCCCAGATACGCAGTATTTT. Encoded protein: CASSWKLAGAPDTQYF.

The rearrangement joins TRBV18 to TRBJ2-5; D is possibly TRBD1 (5 bases). Trimming shortened V by 2 bases and J by 4 bases, and 17 bases separated the two germline ends. From germline, CDR1 is KGHSH and CDR2 LQKENI. This CDR3 contains 16 residues. The CDR3 loop reads CASSPAGMGLGETQYF. CDR3 sequence (DNA): TGTGCCAGCTCACCAGCAGGGATGGGTCTAGGAGAGACCCAGTACTTC.

This clone was detected once. J is TRBJ1-5 and V is TRBV5-1; the match to TRBD1 covers 10 bases. The V gene's germline CDR1 is SGHRS and CDR2 YFSETQ. The CDR3 extends over 15 amino acids. Trimming cost V 0 bases and J 7 bases; bases outside gene matches: 4. CDR3 DNA: TGCGCCAGCAGCTTGGGACAGGGGGCTAACCAGCCCCAGCATTTT. Translation: CASSLGQGANQPQHF. Complete variable domain (other parts from reference TRBV5-1 and TRBJ1-5): KAGVTQTPRYLIKTRGQQVTLSCSPISGHRSVSWYQQTPGQGLQFLFEYFSETQRNKGNFPGRFSGRQFSNSRSEMNVSTLELGDSALYLCASSLGQGANQPQHFGDGTRLSIL.

The genes are TRBV2 and TRBJ2-2; the match to TRBD1 covers 7 bases. Trimming removed 6 bases from V and 7 bases from J; junction bases left unmatched: 14. Germline V lookup: CDR1 SNHLY, CDR2 FYNNEI. The CDR3 runs 16 residues. The CDR3 DNA is TGTGCCAGCAGGGAACAGGGGAGTATAGGTATCGGGGAGCTGTTTTTT. Amino acid sequence: CASREQGSIGIGELFF.

This clone appeared a few times. J is TRBJ2-5 and V is TRBV5-1, with a weak D call TRBD2 (7 bases). Germline V gene sequence: CDR1 SGHRS, CDR2 YFSETQ. This CDR3 spans 15 amino acids. V lost 2 bases and J 2 bases, leaving 13 bases between the germline ends. The DNA for the CDR3 is TGCGCCAGCAGCTTTGGCGGGGGACAACAAGAGACCCAGTACTTC. This gives the protein CASSFGGGQQETQYF.

The chain carries TRBV9 and TRBJ2-3; D perhaps matches TRBD2 (5 bases). Germline values: CDR1 SGDLS, CDR2 YYNGEE. The CDR3 contains 14 residues. V was shortened by 4 bases and J by 0 bases, with 9 bases between the two germline ends. The CDR3 here is CASSPWTSTDTQYF. CDR3 bases: TGTGCCAGCAGCCCTTGGACTAGCACAGATACGCAGTATTTT.

The chain links TRBV6-1 to TRBJ2-3, with TRBD1 matching over 8 bases. J was trimmed by 1 base and V by 5 bases; bases with no gene match: 5. There are 15 residues in the CDR3. CDR1 and CDR2 (germline): MNHNS, SASEGT. CDR3 sequence reads: CASSPDRGRTDTQYF. CDR3 nucleotide sequence: TGTGCCAGCAGTCCAGACAGGGGCCGCACAGATACGCAGTATTTT.

This chain uses TRBV10-3 with TRBJ2-2; a weak D match, TRBD1 (6 bases). Trimming shortened V by 4 bases and J by 1 base, and 7 bases separated the two germline ends. CDR1 is ENHRY, CDR2 SYGVKD, per germline. This CDR3 comprises 14 residues. The CDR3 DNA sequence: TGTGCCATCAGTGTAGGGGGGAACACCGGGGAGCTGTTTTTT. Protein: CAISVGGNTGELFF.

This rearrangement joins TRBV5-1 to TRBJ2-3, with 9 nucleotides matching TRBD2. Losses at the gene ends were 6 bases for V and 6 bases for J; bases not matched to a gene: 14. Germline values: CDR1 SGHRS, CDR2 YFSETQ. The CDR3 totals 16 residues. DNA for the CDR3: TGCGCCAGCATGCTAGACGGCGGGAGGGCCGCCGATACGCAGTATTTT. Protein: CASMLDGGRAADTQYF.

The J gene is TRBJ1-5, the V gene TRBV28, with a weak D call TRBD1 (5 bases). CDR1 is MDHEN and CDR2 is SYDVKM in the germline V gene. The CDR3 extends over 13 amino acids. The V end was cut by 2 bases, the J end by 5 bases, with 7 bases between. The CDR3 DNA follows: TGTGCCAGCAGTTTAGACAGAGATCAGCCCCAGCATTTT. Translation gives CASSLDRDQPQHF. Full variable domain (missing parts from reference TRBV28 and TRBJ1-5): DVKVTQSSRYLVKRTGEKVFLECVQDMDHENMFWYRQDPGLGLRLIYFSYDVKMKEKGDIPEGYSVSREKKERFSLILESASTNQTSMYLCASSLDRDQPQHFGDGTRLSIL.

V gene TRBV29-1 combines with J gene TRBJ1-1; 7 nucleotides align to TRBD1. Per the germline V gene, CDR1 is SQVTM and CDR2 is ANQGSEA. There are 13 residues in the CDR3. The V and J ends lost 4 bases and 2 bases, in that order; junction bases with no gene match: 4. The CDR3 nucleotides read TGCAGCGTTGTCGGGGACAGTAACACTGAAGCTTTCTTT. Translated: CSVVGDSNTEAFF.

Details on this clone: The same CDR3 arises from other DNA sequences in this sample as well. The chain uses TRBV30 and TRBJ2-7; 7 bases line up with TRBD2. V trimming: 2 bases; J trimming: 7 bases; junction bases outside the gene matches: 2. CDR3 size: 11 residues. Germline V gives CDR1 GTSNPN, CDR2 SVGIG (reference sequence). CDR3 sequence (DNA): TGTGCCTGGAGTCCCGGGGGGGAGCAGTACTTC. Its protein product is CAWSPGGEQYF.

The gene calls are TRBV29-1 and TRBJ2-3; 11 bases align to TRBD2. The CDR3 runs 14 residues. Trimming took 8 bases from V and 1 from J; bases not matched to a gene: 5. Germline V lookup: CDR1 SQVTM, CDR2 ANQGSEA. CDR3 nucleotides: TGCAGCATCTCGGGACTAGCGGGCACAGATACGCAGTATTTT. Translating gives CSISGLAGTDTQYF.

The chain links TRBV27 to TRBJ2-7; 11 bases fit TRBD1. CDR3 size: 16 residues. The ends lost 5 bases at V and 6 bases at J; junction bases unmatched: 12. Germline CDR1 MNHEY, CDR2 SMNVEV (reference sequence). The CDR3 DNA follows: TGTGCCAGCAGTCCCCTGGACAGGGGGCTCTCGGGCGAGCAGTACTTC. Amino acid sequence: CASSPLDRGLSGEQYF.